This T cell receptor (beta chain) was documented in a study of blood T cell repertoires in COVID-19. Study-wide background: Whether acute or convalescent, the COVID-19 samples came from the United States, Italy and Spain.

TCRdb's table, derived via immunoSEQ multiplex PCR, lists solely in-frame clones and lacks some. The profile shows 35,000 to 40,000 clones, more than 85% of them singletons. The CDR3 totals 16 residues. With V trimmed by 5 bases and J by 3 bases, 5 bases remained unmatched. The germline V gene encodes CDR1 SGHVS and CDR2 FNYEAQ. Sequences were obtained from peripheral blood. The receptor was derived from a man aged 65 to 85 with acute or convalescent COVID-19. V gene TRBV7-6 combines with J gene TRBJ2-3, with TRBD2 identical over 13 bases. The CDR3 loop is CASSITSGRATDTQYF. CDR3 DNA: TGTGCCAGCAGCATAACTAGCGGGAGGGCAACAGATACGCAGTATTTT.